This T cell receptor beta chain was documented in a study of cytomegalovirus exposure and HLA in healthy donors. The study's findings and limits: A few CMV-associated chains were confirmed in vitro to be specific for CMV antigens. The study designated 150 or so TCR beta chains cytomegalovirus-associated. Reports described diagnosis of cytomegalovirus status by the classifier as highly specific and sensitive.

Unmatched junction bases numbered 5, after V lost 6 bases and J lost 0 bases. CDR3 length: 14 amino acids. Germline V gene data show CDR1 as MNHEY and CDR2 as SVGAGI. Notes on this clone: The antigen is undetermined.

The donors were part of the validation cohort of some 120 subjects. That cohort was separate from the first cohort, which comprised 666 subjects. Clones were read by immunoSEQ multiplex PCR, and TCRdb kept only the in-frame ones, dropping some. The sample includes around 130,000 clones, 85% to 90% of them seen just once. The rearrangement links TRBV6-5 to TRBJ2-7; TRBD2 aligns across 7 bases. Input material: PBMCs. The receptor was derived from a woman aged 25 to 39 in good health and CMV-seronegative. The DNA for the CDR3 is TGTGCCAGCAGATCGGGGGGTATCTCCTACGAGCAGTACTTC. Its translation is CASRSGGISYEQYF.